This TCR beta chain was documented in a study of Ad26.COV2.S vaccination and SARS-CoV-2 variants. Study-wide results and caveats: Quantification of TCR breadth and depth may have yielded underestimates of total T cell responses.

Germline assignment: CDR1 SGHDN and CDR2 FVKESK. CDR3 size: 14 residues. Trimming took off 5 bases at V and 0 bases at J, with 8 bases between the two ends. As for treatment: about 20 received Ad26.COV2.S at low or high dose, single or two shots; roughly five received placebo; per-sample allocation not given. Sampling occurred on day 63 after the first vaccine or placebo injection. Wuhan-strain SARS-CoV-2 spike was expressed by the Ad26 vector that made up the vaccine. Notes on this clone: Its antigen remains unidentified.

Sequenced by immunoSEQ multiplex PCR; TCRdb stores in-frame clones only, minus some. The table lists about half a million clones, 80% to 90% of them singletons. The V gene is TRBV14, the J gene TRBJ1-3; D is possibly TRBD1 (5 bases). The source of this sequence is a person between 18 and 65 years old who received the Ad26.COV2.S COVID-19 vaccine or a placebo. Sequences were derived from peripheral blood, sampled in a trial of Ad26.COV2.S vaccine versus placebo. The CDR3 DNA sequence: TGTGCCAGCAGCGAGGGGAGCTCTGGAAACACCATATATTTT. Translating it yields CASSEGSSGNTIYF.